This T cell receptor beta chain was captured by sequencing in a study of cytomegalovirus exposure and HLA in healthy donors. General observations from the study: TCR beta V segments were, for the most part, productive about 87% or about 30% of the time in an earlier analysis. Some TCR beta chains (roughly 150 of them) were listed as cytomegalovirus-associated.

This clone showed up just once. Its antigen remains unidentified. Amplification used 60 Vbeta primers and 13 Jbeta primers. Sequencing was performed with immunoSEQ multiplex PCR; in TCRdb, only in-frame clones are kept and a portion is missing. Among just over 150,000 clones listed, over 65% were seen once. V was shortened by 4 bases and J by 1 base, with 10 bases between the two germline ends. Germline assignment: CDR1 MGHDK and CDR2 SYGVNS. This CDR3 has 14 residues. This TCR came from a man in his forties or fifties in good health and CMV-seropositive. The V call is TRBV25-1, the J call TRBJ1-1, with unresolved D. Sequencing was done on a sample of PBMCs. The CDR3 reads CASSGGPRNTEAFF. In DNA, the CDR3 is TGTGCCAGCAGTGGAGGTCCCAGGAACACTGAAGCTTTCTTT.